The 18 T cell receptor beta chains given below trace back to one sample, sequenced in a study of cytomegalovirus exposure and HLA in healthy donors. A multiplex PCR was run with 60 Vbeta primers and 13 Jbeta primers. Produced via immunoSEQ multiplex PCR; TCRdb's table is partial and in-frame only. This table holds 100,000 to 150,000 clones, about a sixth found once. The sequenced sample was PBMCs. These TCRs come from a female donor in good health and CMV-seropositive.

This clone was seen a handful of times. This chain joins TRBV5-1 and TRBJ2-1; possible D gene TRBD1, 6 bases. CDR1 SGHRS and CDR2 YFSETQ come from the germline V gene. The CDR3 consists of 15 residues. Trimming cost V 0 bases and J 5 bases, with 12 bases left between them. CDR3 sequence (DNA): TGCGCCAGCAGCTTGGGTAGTCCAGGGGACAATGAGCAGTTCTTC. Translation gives CASSLGSPGDNEQFF.

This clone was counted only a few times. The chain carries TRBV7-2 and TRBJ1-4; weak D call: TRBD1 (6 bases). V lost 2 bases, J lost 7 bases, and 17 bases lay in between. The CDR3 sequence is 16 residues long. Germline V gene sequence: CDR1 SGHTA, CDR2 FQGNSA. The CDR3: CASSLNARGRAEKLFF. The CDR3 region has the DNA TGTGCCAGCAGCTTAAATGCCAGGGGCAGGGCTGAAAAACTGTTTTTT.

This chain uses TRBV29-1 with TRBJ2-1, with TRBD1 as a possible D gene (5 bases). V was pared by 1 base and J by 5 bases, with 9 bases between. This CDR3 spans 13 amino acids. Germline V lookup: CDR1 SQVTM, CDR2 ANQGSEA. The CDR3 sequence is CSVEVQVNNEQFF. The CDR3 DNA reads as TGCAGCGTTGAAGTACAGGTGAACAATGAGCAGTTCTTC.

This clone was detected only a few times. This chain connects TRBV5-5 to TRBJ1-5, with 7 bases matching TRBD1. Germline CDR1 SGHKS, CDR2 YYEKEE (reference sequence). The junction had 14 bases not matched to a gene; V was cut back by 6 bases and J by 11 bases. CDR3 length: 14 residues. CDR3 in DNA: TGTGCCAGCAACCGAGACAGGGAGATGAGGACCCAGCATTTT. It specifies CASNRDREMRTQHF.

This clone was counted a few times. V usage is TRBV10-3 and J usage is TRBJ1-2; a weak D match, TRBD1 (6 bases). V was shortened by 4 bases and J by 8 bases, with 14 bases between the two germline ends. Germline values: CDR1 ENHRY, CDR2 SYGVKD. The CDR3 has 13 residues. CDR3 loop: CAISGYPGDGYTF. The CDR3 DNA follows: TGTGCCATCAGTGGCTACCCAGGGGACGGCTACACCTTC.

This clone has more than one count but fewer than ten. CDR3 region: CASSYDRVGTEAFF. CDR3 DNA: TGCGCCAGCAGCTATGACAGGGTAGGCACTGAAGCTTTCTTT. V gene TRBV5-1 combines with J gene TRBJ1-1; 7 bases fit TRBD1. With V trimmed by 3 bases and J by 4 bases, 6 bases remained unmatched. The CDR3 consists of 14 residues. From germline, CDR1 is SGHRS and CDR2 YFSETQ. Filled out from reference TRBV5-1 and TRBJ1-1, the complete variable domain reads KAGVTQTPRYLIKTRGQQVTLSCSPISGHRSVSWYQQTPGQGLQFLFEYFSETQRNKGNFPGRFSGRQFSNSRSEMNVSTLELGDSALYLCASSYDRVGTEAFFGQGTRLTVV.

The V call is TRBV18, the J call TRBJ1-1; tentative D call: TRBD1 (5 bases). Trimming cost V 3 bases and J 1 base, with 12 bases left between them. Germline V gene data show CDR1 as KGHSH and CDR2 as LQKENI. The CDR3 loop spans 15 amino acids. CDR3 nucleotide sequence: TGTGCCAGCTCACCCTACCTGACAGAGAACACTGAAGCTTTCTTT. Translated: CASSPYLTENTEAFF.

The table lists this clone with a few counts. CDR3 loop: CASSVGVRRLQETQYF. The CDR3 nucleotides read TGTGCCAGCAGCGTAGGTGTTCGGAGGTTACAAGAGACCCAGTACTTC. The genes are TRBV9 and TRBJ2-5; possible D gene TRBD2, 5 bases. The CDR3 consists of 16 residues. Germline-derived CDR1 and CDR2 are SGDLS and YYNGEE. V lost 0 bases to trimming and J lost 2 bases, with 14 bases between them.

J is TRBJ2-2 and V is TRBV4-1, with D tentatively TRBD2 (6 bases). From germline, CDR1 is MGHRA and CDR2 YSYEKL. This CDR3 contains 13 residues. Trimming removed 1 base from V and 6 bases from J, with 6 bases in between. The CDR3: CASSQGLAGELFF. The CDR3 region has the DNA TGCGCCAGCAGCCAAGGACTAGCCGGGGAGCTGTTTTTT.

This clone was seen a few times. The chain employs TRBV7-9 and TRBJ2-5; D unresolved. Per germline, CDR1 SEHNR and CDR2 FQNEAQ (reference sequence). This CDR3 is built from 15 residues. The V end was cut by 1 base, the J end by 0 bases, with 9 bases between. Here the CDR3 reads CASSLGQEYQETQYF. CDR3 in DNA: TGTGCCAGCAGCTTAGGTCAGGAATACCAAGAGACCCAGTACTTC.

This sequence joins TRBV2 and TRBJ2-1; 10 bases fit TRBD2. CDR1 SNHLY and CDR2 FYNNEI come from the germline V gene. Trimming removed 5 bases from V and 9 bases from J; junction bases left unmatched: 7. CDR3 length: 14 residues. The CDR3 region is CASSRSGRDGEQFF. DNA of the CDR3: TGTGCCAGCAGTAGGAGCGGGAGGGATGGTGAGCAGTTCTTC.

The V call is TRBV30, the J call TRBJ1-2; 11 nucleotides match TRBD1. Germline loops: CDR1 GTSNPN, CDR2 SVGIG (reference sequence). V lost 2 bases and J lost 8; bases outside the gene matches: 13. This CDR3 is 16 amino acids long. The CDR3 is CAWSRFLGQGARGYTF. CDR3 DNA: TGTGCCTGGAGTAGGTTCCTTGGACAGGGGGCGAGGGGCTACACCTTC.

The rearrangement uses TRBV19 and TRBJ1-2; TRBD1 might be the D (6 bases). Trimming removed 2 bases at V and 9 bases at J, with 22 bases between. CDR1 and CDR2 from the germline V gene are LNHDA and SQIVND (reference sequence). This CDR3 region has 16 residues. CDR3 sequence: CASSITGRAGDKSYTF. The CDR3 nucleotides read TGTGCCAGTAGTATAACGGGGAGGGCAGGGGATAAAAGCTACACCTTC.

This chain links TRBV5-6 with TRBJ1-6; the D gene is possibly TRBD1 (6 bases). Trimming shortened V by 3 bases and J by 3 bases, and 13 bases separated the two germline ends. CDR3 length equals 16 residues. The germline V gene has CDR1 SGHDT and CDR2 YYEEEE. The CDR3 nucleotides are TGTGCCAGCAGCTCAGAGACAGGATTCTATAATTCACCCCTCCACTTT. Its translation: CASSSETGFYNSPLHF.

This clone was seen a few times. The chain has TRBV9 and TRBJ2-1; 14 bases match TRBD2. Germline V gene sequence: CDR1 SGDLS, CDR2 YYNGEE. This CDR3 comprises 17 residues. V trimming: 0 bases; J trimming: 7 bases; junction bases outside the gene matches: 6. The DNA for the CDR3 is TGTGCCAGCAGCGTAGGACTAGCGGGAGGGCTACCGAATGAGCAGTTCTTC. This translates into CASSVGLAGGLPNEQFF.

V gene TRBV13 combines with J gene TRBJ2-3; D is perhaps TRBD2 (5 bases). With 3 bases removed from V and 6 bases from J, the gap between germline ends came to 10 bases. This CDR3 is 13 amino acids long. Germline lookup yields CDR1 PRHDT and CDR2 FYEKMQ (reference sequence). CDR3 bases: TGTGCCAGCAGCTTCCTAGCAAAGGATACGCAGTATTTT. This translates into CASSFLAKDTQYF.

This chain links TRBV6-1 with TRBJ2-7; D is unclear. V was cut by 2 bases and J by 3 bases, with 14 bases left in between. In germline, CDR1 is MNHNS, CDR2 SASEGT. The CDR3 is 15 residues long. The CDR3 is CASSERQSRVYEQYF. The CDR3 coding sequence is TGTGCCAGCAGTGAAAGACAAAGCCGAGTCTACGAGCAGTACTTC.

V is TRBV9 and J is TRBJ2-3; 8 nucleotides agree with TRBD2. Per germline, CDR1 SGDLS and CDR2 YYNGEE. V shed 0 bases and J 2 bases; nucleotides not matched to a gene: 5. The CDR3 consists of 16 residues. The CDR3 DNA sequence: TGTGCCAGCAGCGTAGGGCGGGGGGACAACACAGATACGCAGTATTTT. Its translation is CASSVGRGDNTDTQYF.